This TCR beta chain was sequenced during a study of blood T cell repertoires in COVID-19. Study-level background: Samples came from the United States, Italy and Spain, spanning acute and convalescent COVID-19.

The authors' processing: How many nucleated cells were present was estimated from reference gene primer amplification. Generated by immunoSEQ multiplex PCR, the TCRdb table keeps only in-frame clones and is missing some. That table gives V, J and clone size, and the DNA gave D and trimming. Here the sample spans 250,000 or so clones, around 80% being singletons. The receptor's source is a man between 60 and 75 years old with acute or convalescent COVID-19. Source material: peripheral blood.

CDR3 loop: CASSVGTRVAGANVLTF. The CDR3 nucleotides are TGTGCCAGCAGCGTAGGTACGCGAGTGGCTGGGGCCAACGTCCTGACTTTC. This chain joins TRBV9 and TRBJ2-6; D is unresolved. The CDR3 covers 17 residues. Trimming removed 0 bases from V and 2 bases from J, with 12 bases in between. CDR1 and CDR2 (germline): SGDLS, YYNGEE. Using reference TRBV9 and TRBJ2-6 for the parts outside the CDR3, the full variable domain is DSGVTQTPKHLITATGQRVTLRCSPRSGDLSVYWYQQSLDQGLQFLIQYYNGEERAKGNILERFSAQQFPDLHSELNLSSLELGDSALYFCASSVGTRVAGANVLTFGAGSRLTVL.